These 11 T cell receptor beta chains came from one sample sequenced in a study of blood T cell repertoires in COVID-19. TCRdb's table, derived via immunoSEQ multiplex PCR, lists solely in-frame clones and lacks some. The data show fewer than 300,000 clones, under 90% seen once. Specimen: peripheral blood. The receptors were sampled from a woman younger than 35 with acute or convalescent COVID-19.

This chain links TRBV5-1 with TRBJ2-3, with 10 bases matching TRBD1. The junction had 13 bases not matched to a gene; V was cut back by 4 bases and J by 5 bases. This CDR3 has 17 amino acids. Germline assignment: CDR1 SGHRS and CDR2 YFSETQ. The CDR3 spells CASSQVRGQGIGDTQYF. CDR3 nucleotide sequence: TGCGCCAGCAGCCAAGTACGGGGACAGGGGATCGGAGATACGCAGTATTTT.

This CDR3 is CSASLTGGERAQYF. DNA for the CDR3: TGCAGTGCTAGTTTGACAGGGGGGGAGAGGGCCCAGTACTTC. The gene calls are TRBV20-1 and TRBJ2-5, with 9 bases fitting TRBD1. This CDR3 has 14 amino acids. Germline loops: CDR1 DFQATT, CDR2 SNEGSKA (reference sequence). Trimming cost V 3 bases and J 9 bases; bases outside gene matches: 11.

This chain links TRBV12-3 or TRBV12-4 with TRBJ2-7, with D possibly being TRBD1 (6 bases). V lost 9 bases and J lost 1, with 13 bases in between. This CDR3 is 13 amino acids long. The CDR3 loop is CASHPDRSYEQYF. CDR3 bases: TGTGCCAGTCACCCGGACAGATCCTACGAGCAGTACTTC.

The chain has TRBV5-5 and TRBJ2-7; 7 bases agree with TRBD2. This CDR3 region has 15 residues. CDR1 is SGHKS, CDR2 YYEKEE, per germline (reference sequence). J gave up 4 bases and V 4 bases, and 11 bases lay outside the gene matches. This CDR3 is CASSTITAGEYEQYF. The CDR3, as DNA: TGTGCCAGCAGCACAATAACTGCGGGGGAATACGAGCAGTACTTC.

V is TRBV15 and J is TRBJ1-2; 7 positions agree with TRBD1. This CDR3 spans 16 amino acids. Germline CDR1 reads LNHNV; CDR2 reads YYDKDF (reference sequence). J was trimmed by 3 bases and V by 0 bases; bases with no gene match: 7. CDR3 coding DNA: TGTGCCACCAGCAGAGATCTGGGGACAGCCGACTATGGCTACACCTTC. This encodes CATSRDLGTADYGYTF.

This clone has a count of ten or more. The rearrangement joins TRBV11-2 to TRBJ2-1; 11 nucleotides line up with TRBD2. Per the germline V gene, CDR1 is SGHAT and CDR2 is FQNNGV. The CDR3 is 15 amino acids. V dropped 1 base and J dropped 6; count of bases not matched to a gene: 2. The chain's CDR3 is CASSLGGLAVNEQFF. Written as DNA, the CDR3 is TGTGCCAGCAGCTTAGGGGGACTAGCGGTCAATGAGCAGTTCTTC. Using reference TRBV11-2 and TRBJ2-1 for the parts outside the CDR3, the full variable domain is EAGVAQSPRYKIIEKRQSVAFWCNPISGHATLYWYQQILGQGPKLLIQFQNNGVVDDSQLPKDRFSAERLKGVDSTLKIQPAKLEDSAVYLCASSLGGLAVNEQFFGPGTRLTVL.

The genes are TRBV6-6 and TRBJ2-7; the match to TRBD2 covers 7 bases. Germline CDR1 and CDR2: MNHNY and SVGAGI (reference sequence). The CDR3 covers 15 residues. Unmatched junction bases numbered 6, after V lost 0 bases and J lost 4 bases. The CDR3 sequence: CASSYSAGDRYEQYF. The CDR3 nucleotides are TGTGCCAGCAGTTACTCGGCGGGAGATAGGTACGAGCAGTACTTC.

The CDR3 sequence: CASSYSIGIGQETQYF. The CDR3 bases are TGTGCCAGCAGTTACTCGATCGGGATTGGTCAAGAGACCCAGTACTTC. This chain connects TRBV6-5 to TRBJ2-5; tentatively, D is TRBD2 (5 bases). There are 16 residues in the CDR3. The V end lost 0 bases, the J end lost 2 bases, and 13 bases lay between the germline ends. Germline assignment: CDR1 MNHEY and CDR2 SVGAGI.

The V and J genes are TRBV19 and TRBJ1-5; 8 bases line up with TRBD1. This CDR3 has 16 amino acids. V trimming: 6 bases; J trimming: 0 bases; junction bases outside the gene matches: 7. Germline V gene sequence: CDR1 LNHDA, CDR2 SQIVND (reference sequence). The CDR3 DNA sequence: TGTGCCAGTAGAGGGGACAGGACTGTTAGCAATCAGCCCCAGCATTTT. This gives the protein CASRGDRTVSNQPQHF.

The rearrangement joins TRBV10-2 to TRBJ1-2; D is perhaps TRBD1 (5 bases). This CDR3 comprises 13 residues. Per the germline V gene, CDR1 is WSHSY and CDR2 is SAAADI. Deletions cut 6 bases from V and 3 bases from J, with 11 bases between. CDR3 protein: CASRIQQDYGYTF. Here the CDR3 DNA reads TGCGCCAGCAGAATCCAACAGGACTATGGCTACACCTTC.

This chain uses TRBV19 with TRBJ2-1; D possibly corresponds to TRBD2 (5 bases). V lost 7 bases to trimming and J lost 6 bases, with 19 bases between them. This CDR3 comprises 15 residues. Germline V CDR1 and CDR2: LNHDA, SQIVND (reference sequence). CDR3 sequence: CASKVASFLVNEQFF. In DNA, the CDR3 is TGTGCCAGTAAGGTGGCTAGCTTCTTGGTCAATGAGCAGTTCTTC. Looking up the rest from reference TRBV19 and TRBJ2-1 gives the full variable domain: DGGITQSPKYLFRKEGQNVTLSCEQNLNHDAMYWYRQDPGQGLRLIYYSQIVNDFQKGDIAEGYSVSREKKESFPLTVTSAQKNPTAFYLCASKVASFLVNEQFFGPGTRLTVL.